This T cell receptor (beta chain) was observed in a study of shared clonotypes between healthy human individuals. This clone was seen once. Germline-derived CDR1 and CDR2 are MNHNS and SASEGT. CDR3 length: 14 residues. With V trimmed by 6 bases and J by 6 bases, 7 bases remained unmatched. Each cell subset's genomic DNA was divided evenly among several immunoSEQ plates. Only in-frame clones appear in the TCRdb table, and some are missing; sequencing was by immunoSEQ multiplex PCR. Seen here are approximately 700,000 clones, roughly 72% observed once, and the top ten hold around 1.8%. Division of CD4+ cells produced a CD45RA+ naive subset and a CD45RA-negative memory subset.

The TCR was taken from a woman aged 25 to 45 in good health. The chain links TRBV6-1 to TRBJ2-1, with TRBD1 matching 8 bases. Sequencing used memory CD4+ T cells sorted from blood. Subset in this sample: CD45RA-negative fraction. The CDR3 sequence is CASRSGTGFNEQFF. CDR3 coding DNA: TGTGCCAGCAGATCCGGGACAGGATTCAATGAGCAGTTCTTC.